The 15 T cell receptor beta chains given below trace back to one sample, sequenced in a study of cytomegalovirus exposure and HLA in healthy donors. The PCR had 60 Vbeta and 13 Jbeta primers. Assay: immunoSEQ multiplex PCR; the TCRdb copy retains only in-frame clones and omits some. The sample has some 160,000 clones, about 80% seen once; the top ten hold 1.5% to 2%. Input material: PBMCs. These receptors all stem from a woman in her twenties or thirties in good health and CMV-seronegative.

CDR3 DNA: TGTGCCAGCAGCAGATTCAGGGATTCACCCCTCCACTTT. It yields the protein CASSRFRDSPLHF. This sequence joins TRBV7-3 and TRBJ1-6, with D possibly being TRBD1 (5 bases). The germline gives CDR1 SGHTA, CDR2 FQGTGA. The CDR3 covers 13 residues. Trimming stripped 5 bases from V and 8 bases from J, with 10 bases between.

The chain recombines TRBV19 with TRBJ1-4; 8 bases fit TRBD1. The germline V gene has CDR1 LNHDA and CDR2 SQIVND (reference sequence). CDR3 size: 13 residues. With 4 bases clipped from V and 8 bases from J, the junction kept 3 bases outside the gene matches. This chain's CDR3 is CASSTGGEEKLFF. CDR3 bases: TGTGCCAGTAGTACAGGGGGCGAGGAAAAACTGTTTTTT.

This clone has a single count. J is TRBJ2-5 and V is TRBV11-2; TRBD1 is a possible D gene (5 bases). The CDR3 loop spans 15 amino acids. In germline, CDR1 is SGHAT, CDR2 FQNNGV. The germline V and J ends were trimmed by 5 bases and 1 base, with 14 bases remaining between them. This CDR3 reads CASSPRTYPQETQYF. DNA for the CDR3: TGTGCCAGCAGCCCCAGGACATACCCCCAAGAGACCCAGTACTTC.

The chain combines TRBV2 with TRBJ1-2; 7 nucleotides agree with TRBD1. Germline CDR1 reads SNHLY; CDR2 reads FYNNEI. V was clipped by 10 bases and J by 8 bases; unmatched bases: 10. The CDR3 has 12 residues. The CDR3 DNA reads TGTGCCACCCGGACAGGATGGGGAGGCTACACCTTC. This sequence encodes CATRTGWGGYTF.

The CDR3 is CASSPQGLDYGYTF. The CDR3, as DNA: TGTGCCAGCTCACCACAGGGGCTAGACTATGGCTACACCTTC. The chain uses TRBV18 and TRBJ1-2; the D gene is possibly TRBD1 (5 bases). Looked up from germline, CDR1 is KGHSH and CDR2 is LQKENI. V was shortened by 1 base and J by 3 bases, with 9 bases between the two germline ends. The CDR3 is made up of 14 amino acids.

The chain uses TRBV2 and TRBJ2-7, with 8 bases fitting TRBD2. The CDR3 is 14 amino acids. The germline gives CDR1 SNHLY, CDR2 FYNNEI. With V trimmed by 4 bases and J by 4 bases, 6 bases remained unmatched. For the CDR3, the DNA is TGTGCCAGCAGTGGGGGACGGGAGGGTTACGAGCAGTACTTC. It codes for CASSGGREGYEQYF. The full variable domain, completed using reference TRBV2 and TRBJ2-7, is EPEVTQTPSHQVTQMGQEVILRCVPISNHLYFYWYRQILGQKVEFLVSFYNNEISEKSEIFDDQFSVERPDGSNFTLKIRSTKLEDSAMYFCASSGGREGYEQYFGPGTRLTVT.

The J gene is TRBJ1-4, the V gene TRBV19; D perhaps matches TRBD1 (6 bases). This CDR3 contains 15 residues. Per germline, CDR1 LNHDA and CDR2 SQIVND (reference sequence). V lost 5 bases and J lost 5, with 15 bases in between. The CDR3 loop is CASSFTRQGNEKLFF. In nucleotides, the CDR3 is TGTGCCAGTAGTTTTACCCGGCAGGGGAATGAAAAACTGTTTTTT.

This sequence joins TRBV11-2 and TRBJ2-7; the D gene is possibly TRBD1 (6 bases). In germline, CDR1 is SGHAT, CDR2 FQNNGV. The CDR3 consists of 12 residues. V dropped 3 bases and J dropped 6 bases, with 9 bases sitting between them. The CDR3 region has the DNA TGTGCCAGCAGCTTGCAGGGGCCCGAGCAGTACTTC. Translation: CASSLQGPEQYF.

This clone showed up just a few times. The chain uses TRBV19 and TRBJ2-4; D remains ambiguous. This CDR3 comprises 15 residues. Germline V gene sequence: CDR1 LNHDA, CDR2 SQIVND (reference sequence). The V end was cut by 1 base, the J end by 0 bases, with 7 bases between. The CDR3 region is CASSIGQVAKNIQYF. The CDR3 coding sequence is TGTGCCAGTAGTATAGGACAAGTAGCCAAAAACATTCAGTACTTC.

This chain uses TRBV25-1 with TRBJ1-5; D not certain. Germline V lookup: CDR1 MGHDK, CDR2 SYGVNS. The CDR3 runs 12 residues. V was clipped by 4 bases and J by 4 bases, with 5 bases between them. The CDR3 spells CASSGVNQPQHF. DNA for the CDR3: TGTGCCAGCAGTGGAGTGAATCAGCCCCAGCATTTT.

The chain links TRBV5-1 to TRBJ2-3, with D possibly TRBD2 on 6 matching bases. V was pared by 4 bases and J by 6 bases, with 21 bases between. The CDR3 has 16 residues. Germline V gene data show CDR1 as SGHRS and CDR2 as YFSETQ. The CDR3 is CASSVAGFSRGDTQYF. DNA of the CDR3: TGCGCCAGCAGCGTTGCGGGATTCTCCCGCGGGGATACGCAGTATTTT.

The chain is built from TRBV9 and TRBJ2-2, with a tentative D call TRBD2 (6 bases). From germline, CDR1 is SGDLS and CDR2 YYNGEE. Trimming removed 5 bases at V and 3 bases at J, with 8 bases between. The CDR3 extends over 13 amino acids. For the CDR3, the DNA is TGTGCCAGCAGGGGGGGTCACACCGGGGAGCTGTTTTTT. Translating gives CASRGGHTGELFF.

The rearrangement uses TRBV5-1 and TRBJ2-1; D is uncertain. The germline V gene has CDR1 SGHRS and CDR2 YFSETQ. Trimming cost V 0 bases and J 5 bases, with 15 bases left between them. The CDR3 loop spans 16 amino acids. CDR3: CASSLADPRKNNEQFF. CDR3 nucleotide sequence: TGCGCCAGCAGCTTGGCCGACCCTAGGAAAAACAATGAGCAGTTCTTC. The full variable domain, in which reference TRBV5-1 and TRBJ2-1 provide the parts outside the CDR3, is KAGVTQTPRYLIKTRGQQVTLSCSPISGHRSVSWYQQTPGQGLQFLFEYFSETQRNKGNFPGRFSGRQFSNSRSEMNVSTLELGDSALYLCASSLADPRKNNEQFFGPGTRLTVL.

V is TRBV6-5 and J is TRBJ1-2, with 7 bases aligning to TRBD1. Per the germline V gene, CDR1 is MNHEY and CDR2 is SVGAGI. The V gene end was trimmed by 4 bases and the J gene end by 0 bases; junction bases not matched to a gene: 8. This CDR3 is 16 amino acids long. The CDR3 sequence: CASSSWDSLTNYGYTF. CDR3 DNA: TGTGCCAGCAGTTCTTGGGACAGCTTAACTAACTATGGCTACACCTTC.

This clone was observed a single time. The chain uses TRBV19 and TRBJ1-1; 7 bases align to TRBD1. CDR1 is LNHDA and CDR2 is SQIVND in the germline V gene (reference sequence). V trimming: 2 bases; J trimming: 1 base; junction bases outside the gene matches: 4. CDR3 length: 15 residues. The CDR3 DNA reads TGTGCCAGTAGTATAATTGCAGGGGGGAACACTGAAGCTTTCTTT. It codes for CASSIIAGGNTEAFF.